This TCR beta chain was sequenced during a study of T-cell reconstitution after alpha-beta-depleted transplantation in children. The TCRbeta library was prepared with unique molecular identifiers. TCRdb analysed the PCR reads with MiXCR anew, one entry per CDR3 protein. The data contain nearly 400,000 distinct CDR3 sequences, roughly 22% of them seen just once; the ten biggest clones take up around 4%. Trimming stripped 5 bases from V and 5 bases from J, with 22 bases between. Germline V CDR1 and CDR2: DFQATT, SNEGSKA (reference sequence). The CDR3 has 15 amino acids. This chain connects TRBV20-1 to TRBJ2-7; D may be TRBD1 or TRBD2 (5 bases each). This sample comprised PBMCs from the stem cell graft donor, obtained from the stem cell graft. The TCR was taken from a human donor who donated a stem cell graft to a child with acute myeloid leukemia. CDR3 DNA: TGCAGTGCTTGCCGTTCCGGGACCCAGGCTAACGAGCAGTACTTC. Residues: CSACRSGTQANEQYF.